This TCR beta chain was identified during a study of PD-L1 blockade in urothelial cancer. Study as a whole: The researchers analyzed blood 3 weeks (second dose) and 6 weeks after treatment start.

The germline V gene has CDR1 SGDLS and CDR2 YYNGEE. The V gene lost 2 bases and the J gene lost 0 bases, with 9 bases spanning the gap. This CDR3 region has 14 residues. Sequencing was performed with immunoSEQ multiplex PCR; in TCRdb, only in-frame clones are kept and a portion is missing. The sample includes tens of thousands of clones, approximately 88% of them seen just once. This clone has only one observation. As to time point: pretreatment peripheral blood. The chain employs TRBV9 and TRBJ2-7; no definite D call. The source was PBMCs, collected around atezolizumab (anti-PD-L1) treatment. The sequence came from a woman aged 55-70 years with urothelial cancer. The CDR3 here is CASSVDWSSYEQYF. The CDR3 DNA follows: TGTGCCAGCAGCGTCGACTGGAGCTCCTACGAGCAGTACTTC. The full variable domain, rest sourced from reference TRBV9 and TRBJ2-7, is DSGVTQTPKHLITATGQRVTLRCSPRSGDLSVYWYQQSLDQGLQFLIQYYNGEERAKGNILERFSAQQFPDLHSELNLSSLELGDSALYFCASSVDWSSYEQYFGPGTRLTVT.